This entry lists 30 T cell receptor beta chains sequenced from one sample in a study of blood T cell repertoires in COVID-19. Sequenced by immunoSEQ multiplex PCR; TCRdb stores in-frame clones only, minus some. Among about 190,000 clones listed, 70% to 80% were seen once. Material: peripheral blood. These receptors came from a woman between 50 and 59 years old with acute or convalescent COVID-19.

The chain employs TRBV2 and TRBJ1-1, with a possible D match to TRBD1 (5 bases). The CDR3 is 13 amino acids. Trimming cost V 5 bases and J 3 bases, with 10 bases left between them. CDR1 is SNHLY and CDR2 is FYNNEI in the germline V gene. This CDR3 is CASSQGWDTEAFF. CDR3 bases: TGTGCCAGCAGTCAGGGTTGGGACACTGAAGCTTTCTTT.

The rearrangement joins TRBV27 to TRBJ2-7, with D uncertain. Germline CDR1 is MNHEY and CDR2 is SMNVEV (reference sequence). The CDR3 contains 13 residues. V dropped 6 bases and J dropped 6 bases, with 15 bases sitting between them. The CDR3 nucleotides read TGTGCCAGCAGGCGCACTGGTCCAGGCGAGCAGTACTTC. Protein sequence: CASRRTGPGEQYF.

The rearrangement uses TRBV9 and TRBJ2-1; 7 nucleotides line up with TRBD1. With 4 bases clipped from V and 6 bases from J, the junction kept 4 bases outside the gene matches. This CDR3 region has 13 residues. CDR1 is SGDLS, CDR2 YYNGEE, per germline. The CDR3 coding sequence is TGTGCCAGCAGCACCGGGACAGTCAATGAGCAGTTCTTC. It codes for CASSTGTVNEQFF.

The chain couples TRBV11-2 to TRBJ1-1, with 11 bases lining up with TRBD1. This CDR3 has 15 amino acids. Per the germline V gene, CDR1 is SGHAT and CDR2 is FQNNGV. The ends lost 5 bases at V and 10 bases at J; junction bases unmatched: 12. The CDR3 region is CASSATGTGGLGAFF. CDR3 in DNA: TGTGCCAGCAGCGCTACCGGGACAGGGGGGTTGGGAGCTTTCTTT. Variable domain in full (rest from reference TRBV11-2 and TRBJ1-1): EAGVAQSPRYKIIEKRQSVAFWCNPISGHATLYWYQQILGQGPKLLIQFQNNGVVDDSQLPKDRFSAERLKGVDSTLKIQPAKLEDSAVYLCASSATGTGGLGAFFGQGTRLTVV.

The gene calls are TRBV6-4 and TRBJ2-3; possibly TRBD2 for D (5 bases). Germline CDR1 is MRHNA and CDR2 is SNTAGT. CDR3 length equals 13 residues. Trimming left V 4 bases short and J 6 bases short, with 11 bases between. In nucleotides, the CDR3 is TGTGCCAGCAGTGGTAACCGCGGGGATACGCAGTATTTT. Translating gives CASSGNRGDTQYF.

The J gene is TRBJ2-7, the V gene TRBV10-3; TRBD2 aligns across 8 bases. V was clipped by 0 bases and J by 5 bases; unmatched bases: 15. CDR1 and CDR2 from the germline V gene are ENHRY and SYGVKD. CDR3 size: 18 residues. DNA for the CDR3: TGTGCCATCAGTGAGTCCTCCAGGGCTAGCGGGTTAAGGGACGAGCAGTACTTC. Its protein is CAISESSRASGLRDEQYF.

Turning to this clone: This same CDR3 is encoded by further DNA sequences in the sample. The chain couples TRBV19 to TRBJ2-7, with 7 bases lining up with TRBD1. Germline V gene data show CDR1 as LNHDA and CDR2 as SQIVND (reference sequence). The CDR3 covers 14 residues. Trimming at V came to 6 bases and at J to 2 bases, leaving 7 bases not matched to a gene. This CDR3 is CASRPTGSTYEQYF. The CDR3 bases are TGTGCCAGTAGACCGACAGGGTCCACCTACGAGCAGTACTTC.

This clone has only a few counts. V is TRBV7-9 and J is TRBJ2-1; the D gene is possibly TRBD1 (5 bases). This CDR3 region has 12 residues. Germline CDR1 is SEHNR and CDR2 is FQNEAQ (reference sequence). The germline V and J ends were trimmed by 7 bases and 7 bases, with 11 bases remaining between them. This chain's CDR3 is CASTLGLNEQFF. The CDR3 nucleotides are TGTGCCAGCACCTTGGGGCTTAATGAGCAGTTCTTC. Together with reference TRBV7-9 and TRBJ2-1, the CDR3 gives the full variable domain: DTGVSQNPRHKITKRGQNVTFRCDPISEHNRLYWYRQTLGQGPEFLTYFQNEAQLEKSRLLSDRFSAERPKGSFSTLEIQRTEQGDSAMYLCASTLGLNEQFFGPGTRLTVL.

The J gene is TRBJ2-7, the V gene TRBV18; the D gene is possibly TRBD2 (5 bases). The CDR3 extends over 15 amino acids. Germline V gene lookup returns CDR1 KGHSH and CDR2 LQKENI. With 3 bases removed from V and 0 bases from J, the gap between germline ends came to 12 bases. This chain's CDR3 is CASSPSAASSYEQYF. In DNA form, the CDR3 reads TGTGCCAGCTCACCCTCAGCGGCCAGCTCCTACGAGCAGTACTTC.

This clone has a single count. The gene calls are TRBV15 and TRBJ2-7; 7 nucleotides line up with TRBD2. The CDR3 runs to 14 residues. The germline V gene has CDR1 LNHNV and CDR2 YYDKDF (reference sequence). After removal of 2 bases from V and 4 bases from J, the junction contained 5 bases not matched to a gene. CDR3 protein: CATSRSLGGYEQYF. In DNA, the CDR3 is TGTGCCACCAGCAGATCCTTGGGAGGGTACGAGCAGTACTTC. Looking up the rest from reference TRBV15 and TRBJ2-7 gives the full variable domain: DAMVIQNPRYQVTQFGKPVTLSCSQTLNHNVMYWYQQKSSQAPKLLFHYYDKDFNNEADTPDNFQSRRPNTSFCFLDIRSPGLGDTAMYLCATSRSLGGYEQYFGPGTRLTVT.

This clone was picked up one time. V usage is TRBV6-6 and J usage is TRBJ2-3; D perhaps matches TRBD1 (5 bases). The CDR3 spans 15 residues. V was cut by 5 bases and J by 4 bases, with 16 bases left in between. Germline V gene sequence: CDR1 MNHNY, CDR2 SVGAGI (reference sequence). The CDR3 region is CASSDSPTVSDTQYF. As DNA, the CDR3 is TGTGCCAGCAGTGACAGCCCGACTGTTTCAGATACGCAGTATTTT.

The chain carries TRBV6-6 and TRBJ1-6, with TRBD1 identical over 7 bases. CDR1 is MNHNY, CDR2 SVGAGI, per germline (reference sequence). V trimming: 5 bases; J trimming: 0 bases; junction bases outside the gene matches: 1. This CDR3 comprises 15 residues. The CDR3 DNA follows: TGTGCCAGCAGTACAGGGGCCTCCTATAATTCACCCCTCCACTTT. Protein: CASSTGASYNSPLHF.

This clone has only a few counts. V gene TRBV28 combines with J gene TRBJ1-2; TRBD1 aligns across 7 bases. The V segment lost 5 bases and the J segment 8 bases; nucleotides outside the gene matches: 11. This CDR3 comprises 14 residues. Looked up from germline, CDR1 is MDHEN and CDR2 is SYDVKM. In nucleotides, the CDR3 is TGTGCCAGCAGTCCACAACAGGGACAGCTGGGCTACACCTTC. It translates to CASSPQQGQLGYTF.

The chain recombines TRBV27 with TRBJ2-7; 10 bases align to TRBD2. CDR1 is MNHEY, CDR2 SMNVEV, per germline (reference sequence). The CDR3 extends over 16 amino acids. V dropped 5 bases and J dropped 4; count of bases not matched to a gene: 11. CDR3 sequence reads: CASSHPASGSVYEQYF. Written as DNA, the CDR3 is TGTGCCAGCAGTCATCCCGCTAGCGGGAGTGTGTACGAGCAGTACTTC.

CDR3 amino acids: CASSVGIAGGPRDEQFF. The CDR3 bases are TGTGCCAGCAGCGTAGGAATAGCGGGGGGGCCCAGGGATGAGCAGTTCTTC. The chain joins TRBV9 to TRBJ2-1; 11 nucleotides agree with TRBD2. The CDR3 length is 17 residues. Per the germline V gene, CDR1 is SGDLS and CDR2 is YYNGEE. V lost 0 bases and J lost 8; bases outside the gene matches: 10.

The chain couples TRBV6-2 or TRBV6-3 to TRBJ2-7; tentative D call: TRBD1 (5 bases). Trimming removed 3 bases at V and 4 bases at J, with 16 bases between. The CDR3 totals 15 residues. Germline CDR1 MNHEY, CDR2 SVGEGT. The CDR3 protein is CASSYGAGLSYEQYF. The CDR3 DNA reads TGTGCCAGCAGTTATGGAGCAGGGTTGAGTTACGAGCAGTACTTC.

In DNA, the CDR3 is TGTGCCAGCAGTCGGACAGGCGCCCTCAGAGCTAACTATGGCTACACCTTC. It encodes CASSRTGALRANYGYTF. The chain is built from TRBV6-6 and TRBJ1-2; 7 bases agree with TRBD1. With 5 bases clipped from V and 0 bases from J, the junction kept 12 bases outside the gene matches. Germline V gene data show CDR1 as MNHNY and CDR2 as SVGAGI (reference sequence). The CDR3 runs 17 residues.

The chain joins TRBV15 to TRBJ2-1; 7 positions match TRBD2. This CDR3 region has 17 residues. Germline CDR1 reads LNHNV; CDR2 reads YYDKDF (reference sequence). V shed 1 base and J 5 bases; nucleotides not matched to a gene: 11. The CDR3 DNA sequence: TGTGCCACCAGCAGAGGGGGAGCGGGGAAGGGTGACAATGAGCAGTTCTTC. This encodes CATSRGGAGKGDNEQFF.

The sample holds a few counts of this clone. The rearrangement joins TRBV11-2 to TRBJ2-1, with 9 bases matching TRBD2. The CDR3 contains 18 residues. With 2 bases clipped from V and 1 base from J, the junction kept 9 bases outside the gene matches. The germline V gene has CDR1 SGHAT and CDR2 FQNNGV. The CDR3 loop reads CASSLNGGGAASYNEQFF. Written as DNA, the CDR3 is TGTGCCAGCAGCTTAAATGGCGGGGGGGCAGCGTCCTACAATGAGCAGTTCTTC.

This chain joins TRBV28 and TRBJ1-3; no reliable D call. Looked up from germline, CDR1 is MDHEN and CDR2 is SYDVKM. This CDR3 has 17 residues. V was shortened by 4 bases and J by 0 bases, with 16 bases between the two germline ends. Here the CDR3 reads CASSSGGALSSGNTIYF. The CDR3 DNA reads TGTGCCAGCAGTTCAGGAGGAGCACTGAGCTCTGGAAACACCATATATTTT.

This clone came up a few times. The chain is built from TRBV5-1 and TRBJ2-1; the match to TRBD1 covers 8 bases. Germline V gene sequence: CDR1 SGHRS, CDR2 YFSETQ. The J segment lost 7 bases and the V segment lost 0 bases, leaving 6 bases of the junction unmatched. CDR3 length equals 15 residues. CDR3 amino acids: CASSLDGQGWNEQFF. In nucleotides, the CDR3 is TGCGCCAGCAGCTTGGATGGACAGGGCTGGAATGAGCAGTTCTTC. Together with reference TRBV5-1 and TRBJ2-1, the CDR3 gives the full variable domain: KAGVTQTPRYLIKTRGQQVTLSCSPISGHRSVSWYQQTPGQGLQFLFEYFSETQRNKGNFPGRFSGRQFSNSRSEMNVSTLELGDSALYLCASSLDGQGWNEQFFGPGTRLTVL.

This clone was counted between two and nine times. The CDR3 loop is CAWSTGTGGVKSNQPQHF. DNA for the CDR3: TGTGCCTGGAGCACCGGGACAGGGGGCGTCAAGTCAAATCAGCCCCAGCATTTT. The chain is built from TRBV30 and TRBJ1-5; TRBD1 agrees at 12 bases. This CDR3 is 18 amino acids long. After removal of 3 bases from V and 4 bases from J, the junction contained 13 bases not matched to a gene. Germline V lookup: CDR1 GTSNPN, CDR2 SVGIG (reference sequence).

The rearrangement uses TRBV2 and TRBJ1-4; no firm D call. The CDR3 runs to 15 residues. The V gene's germline CDR1 is SNHLY and CDR2 FYNNEI. V was clipped by 4 bases and J by 0 bases, with 9 bases between them. The CDR3 sequence is CASSGPEATNEKLFF. CDR3 DNA: TGTGCCAGCAGTGGCCCAGAAGCAACTAATGAAAAACTGTTTTTT.

The chain has TRBV28 and TRBJ1-1; 7 bases match TRBD1. The CDR3 is made up of 14 amino acids. J was trimmed by 1 base and V by 5 bases; bases with no gene match: 4. The V gene's germline CDR1 is MDHEN and CDR2 SYDVKM. The CDR3: CASSRRGANTEAFF. DNA for the CDR3: TGTGCCAGCAGTCGCAGGGGGGCGAACACTGAAGCTTTCTTT. The whole variable domain, remainder taken from reference TRBV28 and TRBJ1-1, is DVKVTQSSRYLVKRTGEKVFLECVQDMDHENMFWYRQDPGLGLRLIYFSYDVKMKEKGDIPEGYSVSREKKERFSLILESASTNQTSMYLCASSRRGANTEAFFGQGTRLTVV.

The V and J genes are TRBV12-3 or TRBV12-4 and TRBJ2-2; D is possibly TRBD2 (5 bases). With 6 bases removed from V and 7 bases from J, the gap between germline ends came to 12 bases. The CDR3 contains 13 residues. CDR3 in amino acids: CASRPQRDGELFF. CDR3 DNA: TGTGCCAGCAGGCCACAGAGGGACGGGGAGCTGTTTTTT.

This CDR3 is CASSPPRLAGASTDTQYF. CDR3 DNA: TGTGCCAGCTCACCACCGCGACTAGCGGGGGCTAGCACAGATACGCAGTATTTT. This chain links TRBV18 with TRBJ2-3, with TRBD2 matching 12 bases. Trimming took 0 bases from V and 0 from J; bases not matched to a gene: 4. CDR1 and CDR2 (germline): KGHSH, LQKENI. This CDR3 is 18 amino acids long.

V and J are TRBV7-2 and TRBJ1-2, with a weak D call TRBD1 (5 bases). The germline gives CDR1 SGHTA, CDR2 FQGNSA. V dropped 0 bases and J dropped 2 bases, with 10 bases sitting between them. CDR3 length: 15 amino acids. The CDR3 DNA follows: TGTGCCAGCAGCTTAGCGGACGGGGGGAACTATGGCTACACCTTC. Translation gives CASSLADGGNYGYTF.

The chain recombines TRBV7-6 with TRBJ2-1; D ambiguous. The CDR3 contains 18 residues. Germline values: CDR1 SGHVS, CDR2 FNYEAQ. The V end was cut by 2 bases, the J end by 0 bases, with 17 bases between. The CDR3 DNA reads TGTGCCAGCAGCTTAACCCGAACCGACTCGAGCTCCTACAATGAGCAGTTCTTC. Its protein product is CASSLTRTDSSSYNEQFF.

The table lists this clone with a count of one. This chain connects TRBV6-1 to TRBJ1-5; perhaps TRBD1 as D (5 bases). The ends were cut back, 2 bases at V and 0 bases at J, with 11 bases in the middle. Germline V gene data show CDR1 as MNHNS and CDR2 as SASEGT. The length of the CDR3 is 16 residues. CDR3 DNA: TGTGCCAGCAGTGAACGGAGGGACGCTAGCAATCAGCCCCAGCATTTT. Protein: CASSERRDASNQPQHF.

This rearrangement joins TRBV28 to TRBJ2-5; 9 positions match TRBD1. There are 15 residues in the CDR3. Germline loops: CDR1 MDHEN, CDR2 SYDVKM. V lost 5 bases to trimming and J lost 4 bases; unmatched junction nucleotides: 8. CDR3: CASSPRQGGRETQYF. The CDR3 DNA is TGTGCCAGCAGTCCTAGACAGGGGGGACGAGAGACCCAGTACTTC.